One sample yielded the 13 T cell receptor beta chains listed below, sequenced in a study of CD8+CD57+ T cells in acquired aplastic anemia. Patients chosen for sequencing had shown CD8+CD57+ cell expansion by flow cytometry. Genomic DNA served as template for TCR beta VDJ and CDR3 profiling. TCRdb analysed the reads with MiXCR anew, one entry per CDR3 protein. This table has fewer than 200,000 distinct CDR3 sequences, under 55% appearing once. The sequenced material came from sorted CD4+, CD8+, or CD8+CD57+ T cells (not recorded which) from PBMCs. Source of these receptors: a human donor with aplastic anemia.

This clonotype was seen at least ten times. This sequence joins TRBV5-5 and TRBJ2-3, with TRBD2 matching 10 bases. Losses at the gene ends were 2 bases for V and 0 bases for J; bases not matched to a gene: 6. The CDR3 extends over 17 amino acids. Germline CDR1 is SGHKS and CDR2 is YYEKEE (reference sequence). In DNA, the CDR3 is TGTGCCAGCAGCTTTGGACTAGCGGCGACTAGCACAGATACGCAGTATTTT. Amino acid sequence: CASSFGLAATSTDTQYF.

Many counts were recorded for this clonotype. The chain combines TRBV12-3 or TRBV12-4 with TRBJ1-1; D might be TRBD1 (5 bases). V was trimmed by 6 bases and J by 2 bases, leaving 19 bases between them. This CDR3 contains 16 residues. Here the CDR3 reads CASRPPRGRVNTEAFF. CDR3 in DNA: TGTGCCAGCAGGCCGCCTAGGGGCAGGGTTAACACTGAAGCTTTCTTT.

This clonotype came up many times. This chain links TRBV5-1 with TRBJ1-1, with D possibly TRBD1 on 6 matching bases. The CDR3 loop spans 14 amino acids. V lost 2 bases and J lost 3, with 11 bases in between. Looked up from germline, CDR1 is SGHRS and CDR2 is YFSETQ. The CDR3 is CASSFTGWDTEAFF. In DNA form, the CDR3 reads TGCGCCAGCAGCTTTACAGGGTGGGACACTGAAGCTTTCTTT.

Ten or more counts support this clonotype. Here the CDR3 reads CASSHRGTDQPQHF. The CDR3, as DNA: TGTGCCAGCAGCCACAGAGGGACAGATCAGCCCCAGCATTTT. This chain connects TRBV7-2 to TRBJ1-5, with 7 nucleotides matching TRBD1. Germline CDR1 and CDR2: SGHTA and FQGNSA. J lost 5 bases, V lost 5 bases, and 6 bases had no gene match. This CDR3 has 14 amino acids.

The sample holds one count of this clonotype. This chain joins TRBV5-1 and TRBJ2-4; no reliable D call. This CDR3 has 16 amino acids. The germline V gene encodes CDR1 SGHRS and CDR2 YFSETQ. V was shortened by 1 base and J by 8 bases, with 19 bases between the two germline ends. The CDR3 DNA reads TGCGCCAGCAGCTTGATGCCACACCCGGTAGGAGACATTCAGTACTTC. It yields the protein CASSLMPHPVGDIQYF.

There are many counts of this clonotype. The V call is TRBV6-4, the J call TRBJ2-7; possible D gene TRBD2, 7 bases. The ends were cut back, 8 bases at V and 4 bases at J, with 15 bases in the middle. CDR3 length equals 13 residues. CDR1 MRHNA and CDR2 SNTAGT come from the germline V gene. DNA of the CDR3: TGTGCCAGCGGGGGGGGGCGTCGATACGAGCAGTACTTC. As protein: CASGGGRRYEQYF.

This clonotype occurred many times. The rearrangement uses TRBV20-1 and TRBJ2-7; 7 bases agree with TRBD1. V lost 4 bases and J lost 1; bases outside the gene matches: 7. This CDR3 contains 14 residues. Germline loops: CDR1 DFQATT, CDR2 SNEGSKA (reference sequence). The CDR3 here is CSAIPRGFSYEQYF. In DNA, the CDR3 is TGCAGTGCTATCCCCAGGGGGTTTTCCTACGAGCAGTACTTC.

The rearrangement uses TRBV20-1 and TRBJ1-1, with TRBD1 as a possible D gene (5 bases). Germline V gene data show CDR1 as DFQATT and CDR2 as SNEGSKA (reference sequence). Trimming removed 3 bases from V and 0 bases from J, with 17 bases in between. This CDR3 contains 16 residues. In nucleotides, the CDR3 is TGCAGTGCTAGTAGCTACACAGGACCAATGAACACTGAAGCTTTCTTT. This translates into CSASSYTGPMNTEAFF.

This clonotype was recorded at least ten times. The gene calls are TRBV6-1 and TRBJ1-4; D possibly corresponds to TRBD1 (6 bases). CDR3 size: 14 residues. The germline CDR1 and CDR2 sequences are MNHNS and SASEGT. Trimming took 6 bases from V and 2 from J, leaving 10 bases between them. The CDR3 DNA reads as TGTGCCAGCAGCAGGGGTTGGACTAATGAAAAACTGTTTTTT. Translating gives CASSRGWTNEKLFF.

This clonotype was picked up a small number of times. This chain joins TRBV7-3 and TRBJ2-5, with TRBD2 as a possible D gene (5 bases). This CDR3 region has 14 residues. Germline V gene sequence: CDR1 SGHTA, CDR2 FQGTGA. V lost 5 bases and J lost 2, with 12 bases in between. The DNA of the CDR3 is TGTGCCAGCAGCATGACCGGGAAGCAAGAGACCCAGTACTTC. This translates into CASSMTGKQETQYF. Complete variable domain (other parts from reference TRBV7-3 and TRBJ2-5): GAGVSQTPSNKVTEKGKYVELRCDPISGHTALYWYRQSLGQGPEFLIYFQGTGAADDSGLPNDRFFAVRPEGSVSTLKIQRTERGDSAVYLCASSMTGKQETQYFGPGTRLLVL.

This clonotype came up many times. The chain combines TRBV2 with TRBJ2-7, with a tentative D call TRBD2 (5 bases). Trimming left V 8 bases short and J 7 bases short, with 12 bases between. The CDR3 contains 11 residues. Per the germline V gene, CDR1 is SNHLY and CDR2 is FYNNEI. In DNA form, the CDR3 reads TGTGCCAGCCTACTAGGGTGGGAGCAGTACTTC. Protein sequence: CASLLGWEQYF.

Many counts were recorded for this clonotype. The J gene is TRBJ2-5, the V gene TRBV19; D gene unclear. V lost 6 bases to trimming and J lost 6 bases, with 11 bases between them. Germline assignment: CDR1 LNHDA and CDR2 SQIVND (reference sequence). This CDR3 region has 12 residues. The DNA of the CDR3 is TGTGCCAGTAGAGGAGATCGGCAGACCCAGTACTTC. It yields the protein CASRGDRQTQYF.

The V call is TRBV5-1, the J call TRBJ2-3, with TRBD2 identical over 14 bases. The CDR3 runs to 17 residues. Trimming cost V 1 base and J 11 bases; bases outside gene matches: 12. From germline, CDR1 is SGHRS and CDR2 YFSETQ. The CDR3 loop is CASSLRGTSGGVHEQYF. As DNA, the CDR3 is TGCGCCAGCAGCTTGCGAGGGACTAGCGGGGGAGTTCATGAGCAGTATTTT.